Below are 27 T cell receptor beta chains sequenced from a single sample in a study of shared clonotypes between healthy human individuals. This table comes from immunoSEQ multiplex PCR, and its TCRdb copy is limited to in-frame clones, with some not included. The table records about 470,000 clones, about 76% of them present only once. Specimen: PBMCs. These receptors were collected from a woman aged 40 to 50 in good health. Some clones in this sample may be carry-over from other donors' samples.

The chain has TRBV28 and TRBJ2-1; TRBD2 agrees at 8 bases. Germline V gene sequence: CDR1 MDHEN, CDR2 SYDVKM. The length of the CDR3 is 16 residues. V shed 5 bases and J 0 bases; nucleotides not matched to a gene: 6. The CDR3 region has the DNA TGTGCCAGCAGTACCCTGACTAGCGCCTCCTACAATGAGCAGTTCTTC. Its protein product is CASSTLTSASYNEQFF.

The chain employs TRBV28 and TRBJ1-1; no definite D call. The V and J ends lost 3 bases and 1 base respectively, with 15 bases between them. Germline lookup yields CDR1 MDHEN and CDR2 SYDVKM. CDR3 length: 16 residues. CDR3 amino acids: CASSFPFWTENTEAFF. DNA of the CDR3: TGTGCCAGCAGTTTCCCCTTTTGGACGGAGAACACTGAAGCTTTCTTT. Based on the CDR3 plus reference TRBV28 and TRBJ1-1, the full variable domain is DVKVTQSSRYLVKRTGEKVFLECVQDMDHENMFWYRQDPGLGLRLIYFSYDVKMKEKGDIPEGYSVSREKKERFSLILESASTNQTSMYLCASSFPFWTENTEAFFGQGTRLTVV.

The rearrangement joins TRBV7-8 to TRBJ2-7; 7 bases agree with TRBD2. This CDR3 has 14 amino acids. Looked up from germline, CDR1 is SGHVS and CDR2 is FQNEAQ. This CDR3 reads CASSANPSGYLLIV. The CDR3 region has the DNA TGTGCCAGCAGCGCAAATCCTAGCGGATACCTCCTTATTGTT.

V and J are TRBV4-3 and TRBJ1-2, with D maybe TRBD1 (5 bases). V lost 1 base and J lost 3, with 6 bases in between. There are 13 residues in the CDR3. Germline CDR1 and CDR2: LGHNA and YSLEER. In DNA, the CDR3 is TGCGCCAGCAGCCAAGGGGACGACTATGGCTACACCTTC. It is translated as CASSQGDDYGYTF.

This clone was seen a handful of times. The gene calls are TRBV9 and TRBJ2-2; D may be TRBD1 (6 bases). From germline, CDR1 is SGDLS and CDR2 YYNGEE. V was cut by 3 bases and J by 2 bases, with 17 bases left in between. The CDR3 length is 17 residues. As DNA, the CDR3 is TGTGCCAGCAGCGCGCAACCTTTGACAGGCAACACCGGGGAGCTGTTTTTT. Its protein is CASSAQPLTGNTGELFF.

The V gene is TRBV6-1, the J gene TRBJ2-7; possibly TRBD1 or TRBD2 for D (7 bases each). The CDR3 runs 15 residues. CDR1 is MNHNS and CDR2 is SASEGT in the germline V gene. Trimming cost V 2 bases and J 7 bases, with 18 bases left between them. The CDR3 spells CASSERGRGRGEQYF. In DNA, the CDR3 is TGTGCCAGCAGTGAAAGAGGCAGGGGGAGGGGTGAGCAGTACTTC.

The chain has TRBV27 and TRBJ2-3, with D unresolved. Trimming stripped 5 bases from V and 2 bases from J, with 17 bases between. The CDR3 contains 16 residues. Germline V gene data show CDR1 as MNHEY and CDR2 as SMNVEV (reference sequence). The CDR3 loop reads CASSPTLAAFTDTQYF. The CDR3 DNA reads as TGTGCCAGCAGTCCTACTTTGGCGGCCTTCACAGATACGCAGTATTTT.

The rearrangement uses TRBV7-9 and TRBJ2-2; D gene ambiguous. Germline lookup yields CDR1 SEHNR and CDR2 FQNEAQ (reference sequence). This CDR3 is built from 13 residues. V was pared by 7 bases and J by 1 base, with 7 bases between. The CDR3 loop reads CASKTLNTGELFF. CDR3 nucleotide sequence: TGTGCCAGCAAGACCTTGAACACCGGGGAGCTGTTTTTT. Drawing the rest from reference TRBV7-9 and TRBJ2-2, the complete variable domain is DTGVSQNPRHKITKRGQNVTFRCDPISEHNRLYWYRQTLGQGPEFLTYFQNEAQLEKSRLLSDRFSAERPKGSFSTLEIQRTEQGDSAMYLCASKTLNTGELFFGEGSRLTVL.

This CDR3 reads CASSLTAPPGPRADTQYF. The CDR3 DNA follows: TGTGCCAGCAGCTTAACGGCTCCCCCGGGACCCCGGGCAGATACGCAGTATTTT. The rearrangement uses TRBV7-3 and TRBJ2-3; perhaps D is TRBD1 or TRBD2 (5 bases each). From germline, CDR1 is SGHTA and CDR2 FQGTGA. Trimming took off 0 bases at V and 4 bases at J, with 20 bases between the two ends. CDR3 size: 18 residues.

J is TRBJ1-4 and V is TRBV29-1; D perhaps matches TRBD1 (6 bases). V lost 1 base and J 8 bases, leaving 11 bases between the germline ends. The CDR3 length is 13 residues. The germline CDR1 and CDR2 sequences are SQVTM and ANQGSEA. CDR3 nucleotide sequence: TGCAGCGTTGAAGTGGACAGTGGGGAAAAACTGTTTTTT. It encodes CSVEVDSGEKLFF.

The chain carries TRBV7-6 and TRBJ2-1, with D tentatively TRBD1 or TRBD2 (5 bases each). The CDR3 sequence is 14 residues long. CDR1 is SGHVS and CDR2 is FNYEAQ in the germline V gene. V was shortened by 5 bases and J by 5 bases, with 13 bases between the two germline ends. The CDR3 here is CASSQSPGHNEQFF. CDR3 coding DNA: TGTGCCAGCAGCCAATCGCCGGGGCACAATGAGCAGTTCTTC. Full variable domain (missing parts from reference TRBV7-6 and TRBJ2-1): GAGVSQSPRYKVTKRGQDVALRCDPISGHVSLYWYRQALGQGPEFLTYFNYEAQQDKSGLPNDRFSAERPEGSISTLTIQRTEQRDSAMYRCASSQSPGHNEQFFGPGTRLTVL.

The chain carries TRBV5-6 and TRBJ1-2; D might be TRBD1 (5 bases). CDR3 length: 13 amino acids. Between the trimmed V and J ends, which lost 0 bases and 9 bases, there was a span of 12 bases. The germline V gene has CDR1 SGHDT and CDR2 YYEEEE. This CDR3 reads CASSLGQYPSYTF. CDR3 DNA: TGTGCCAGCAGCTTGGGACAGTACCCTAGCTACACCTTC.

The chain has TRBV19 and TRBJ2-7; 11 bases map to TRBD2. Germline-derived CDR1 and CDR2 are LNHDA and SQIVND (reference sequence). The V gene end was trimmed by 4 bases and the J gene end by 2 bases; junction bases not matched to a gene: 16. CDR3 size: 19 residues. CDR3 amino acids: CASSNLGTSGPLGAYEQYF. The CDR3 region has the DNA TGTGCCAGTAGTAACCTTGGGACTAGCGGTCCCCTCGGGGCCTACGAGCAGTACTTC. Together with reference TRBV19 and TRBJ2-7, the CDR3 gives the full variable domain: DGGITQSPKYLFRKEGQNVTLSCEQNLNHDAMYWYRQDPGQGLRLIYYSQIVNDFQKGDIAEGYSVSREKKESFPLTVTSAQKNPTAFYLCASSNLGTSGPLGAYEQYFGPGTRLTVT.

The gene calls are TRBV6-5 and TRBJ1-1; no firm D call. The CDR3 length is 14 residues. V lost 2 bases and J 5 bases, leaving 12 bases between the germline ends. Germline CDR1 is MNHEY and CDR2 is SVGAGI. The CDR3 bases are TGTGCCAGCAGTTACCAAGCAAGGGTTACTGAAGCTTTCTTT. It yields the protein CASSYQARVTEAFF.

The gene calls are TRBV19 and TRBJ2-7; the D gene is possibly TRBD2 (6 bases). Trimming stripped 3 bases from V and 6 bases from J, with 18 bases between. CDR1 and CDR2 (germline): LNHDA, SQIVND (reference sequence). The CDR3 contains 15 residues. The CDR3 is CASSMSAAGRAEQYF. As DNA, the CDR3 is TGTGCCAGTAGTATGTCGGCTGCGGGGCGGGCCGAGCAGTACTTC.

This clone has just a few counts. This chain connects TRBV29-1 to TRBJ2-3, with D tentatively TRBD2 (6 bases). The CDR3 sequence is 16 residues long. Trimming removed 3 bases from V and 1 base from J, with 17 bases in between. CDR1 and CDR2 (germline): SQVTM, ANQGSEA. The CDR3 DNA follows: TGCAGCGTTGAGAATCCACGGGAGAGGGGCACAGATACGCAGTATTTT. It is translated as CSVENPRERGTDTQYF.

Only one count was recorded for this clone. This may arise from a read error, as a much more abundant clone is one base away. J is TRBJ1-3 and V is TRBV4-2; TRBD1 might be the D (6 bases). V was clipped by 4 bases and J by 4 bases, with 11 bases between them. Germline V CDR1 and CDR2: LGHNA, YNFKEQ. The CDR3 has 14 residues. In DNA form, the CDR3 reads TGTGCCAGCAGCCCCGGGACACCCGGAAACACCATATATTTT. Its translation is CASSPGTPGNTIYF.

Concerning this clone: The same CDR3 arises from other DNA sequences in this sample as well. The chain couples TRBV11-2 to TRBJ2-2; D gene ambiguous. CDR1 and CDR2 (germline): SGHAT, FQNNGV. The CDR3 runs 13 residues. The V end was cut by 5 bases, the J end by 5 bases, with 9 bases between. This CDR3 is CASSLRFTGELFF. CDR3 nucleotides: TGTGCCAGCAGCCTAAGGTTTACCGGGGAGCTGTTTTTT.

This chain links TRBV29-1 with TRBJ2-1, with TRBD2 as a possible D gene (6 bases). CDR3 length equals 13 residues. Trimming cost V 7 bases and J 13 bases, with 23 bases left between them. Germline V gene sequence: CDR1 SQVTM, CDR2 ANQGSEA. CDR3 nucleotides: TGCAGCGGTGGCTCAACGGGGCGGGGCTCACAGTTCTTC. Its protein is CSGGSTGRGSQFF.

The chain combines TRBV11-2 with TRBJ2-3; 9 nucleotides agree with TRBD2. The V gene end was trimmed by 8 bases and the J gene end by 4 bases; junction bases not matched to a gene: 22. This CDR3 contains 19 residues. CDR1 and CDR2 (germline): SGHAT, FQNNGV. For the CDR3, the DNA is TGTGCCAGCCGCCCGAACTGGGGGGGGGCGGGAGGGCCTTCAGATACGCAGTATTTT. It yields the protein CASRPNWGGAGGPSDTQYF.

The genes are TRBV29-1 and TRBJ2-2; the D is unclear. The CDR3 is 14 amino acids. Trimming stripped 5 bases from V and 0 bases from J, with 10 bases between. CDR1 and CDR2 from the germline V gene are SQVTM and ANQGSEA. The CDR3 region is CSVKGAANTGELFF. The CDR3 DNA follows: TGCAGCGTTAAGGGTGCCGCGAACACCGGGGAGCTGTTTTTT.

This rearrangement joins TRBV18 to TRBJ2-7; either TRBD1 or TRBD2 may fit D (5 bases each). Per germline, CDR1 KGHSH and CDR2 LQKENI. This CDR3 is built from 17 residues. V lost 0 bases, J lost 0 bases, and 15 bases lay in between. In nucleotides, the CDR3 is TGTGCCAGCTCACCACCCCCGGGACGTCTGAGCTCCTACGAGCAGTACTTC. Amino acid sequence: CASSPPPGRLSSYEQYF.

This chain links TRBV27 with TRBJ1-1, with TRBD1 matching 9 bases. This CDR3 has 15 residues. CDR1 is MNHEY, CDR2 SMNVEV, per germline (reference sequence). The J segment lost 7 bases and the V segment lost 6 bases, leaving 12 bases of the junction unmatched. The CDR3 region is CASSPVPGQGFEAFF. CDR3 in DNA: TGTGCCAGCAGCCCAGTCCCGGGACAGGGTTTTGAAGCTTTCTTT.

This clone was recorded once. At the DNA level, this CDR3 is encoded by other sequences in the same sample as well. J is TRBJ2-7 and V is TRBV13; D may be TRBD1 (6 bases). In germline, CDR1 is PRHDT, CDR2 FYEKMQ (reference sequence). V lost 2 bases and J 4 bases, leaving 12 bases between the germline ends. This CDR3 comprises 14 residues. The CDR3 DNA is TGTGCCAGCAGCTTAAAAGACAGGCGTTACGAGCAGTACTTC. Amino acids: CASSLKDRRYEQYF.

The chain employs TRBV7-3 and TRBJ2-1, with D unresolved. The CDR3 loop spans 14 amino acids. V was clipped by 3 bases and J by 3 bases, with 9 bases between them. Per germline, CDR1 SGHTA and CDR2 FQGTGA. The CDR3 loop reads CASSLGSNYNEQFF. As DNA, the CDR3 is TGTGCCAGCAGCTTGGGCAGTAACTACAATGAGCAGTTCTTC.

This clone was counted a single time. The chain is built from TRBV11-3 and TRBJ2-1; 8 bases align to TRBD1. J was trimmed by 6 bases and V by 1 base; bases with no gene match: 5. CDR1 is SGHNT and CDR2 is YENEEA in the germline V gene. This CDR3 contains 15 residues. The CDR3 here is CASSLGRDRFNEQFF. The DNA of the CDR3 is TGTGCCAGCAGCTTAGGCCGGGACAGGTTCAATGAGCAGTTCTTC.

This rearrangement joins TRBV27 to TRBJ1-1, with 7 bases matching TRBD1. J gave up 4 bases and V 5 bases, and 7 bases lay outside the gene matches. The CDR3 sequence is 14 residues long. CDR1 and CDR2 from the germline V gene are MNHEY and SMNVEV (reference sequence). CDR3 in amino acids: CASSVTGVATEAFF. DNA of the CDR3: TGTGCCAGCAGTGTAACAGGGGTGGCCACTGAAGCTTTCTTT.